Below, one T cell receptor (beta chain) is given with its context. Germline-derived CDR1 and CDR2 are ENHRY and SYGVKD. This CDR3 has 14 amino acids. Trimming took 3 bases from V and 5 from J; bases not matched to a gene: 6. Profiling relied on immunoSEQ multiplex PCR, and the TCRdb table lists in-frame clones only, not all of them. This sample has around 110,000 clones, with around four fifths found just once. These data belong to a study of blood T cell repertoires in COVID-19. For the study at large: Italy, Spain and the United States were the sources of the convalescent and acute COVID-19 samples. T cells, B-cell-depleted T cells, or PBMCs supplied cDNA or gDNA.

The TCR originated in a man between 25 and 39 years old with acute or convalescent COVID-19. Sample: peripheral blood. The chain carries TRBV10-3 and TRBJ1-2, with 7 nucleotides matching TRBD1. The CDR3 DNA is TGTGCCATCAGTGAACTACAGGGGCCGTATGGCTACACCTTC. It specifies CAISELQGPYGYTF.